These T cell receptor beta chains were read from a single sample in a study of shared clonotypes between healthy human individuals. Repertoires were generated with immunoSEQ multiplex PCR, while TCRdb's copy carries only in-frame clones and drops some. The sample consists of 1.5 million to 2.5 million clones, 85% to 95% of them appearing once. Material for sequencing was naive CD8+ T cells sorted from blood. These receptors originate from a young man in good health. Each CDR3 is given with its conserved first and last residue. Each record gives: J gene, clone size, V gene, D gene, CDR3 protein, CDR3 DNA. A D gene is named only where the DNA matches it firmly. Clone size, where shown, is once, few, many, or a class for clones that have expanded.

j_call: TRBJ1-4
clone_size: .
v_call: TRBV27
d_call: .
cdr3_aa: CASSFLGGTNEKLFF
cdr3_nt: TGTGCCAGCAGTTTCCTGGGGGGCACTAATGAAAAACTGTTTTTT

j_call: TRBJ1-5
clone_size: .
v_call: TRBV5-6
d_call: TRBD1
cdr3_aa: CASSLGGGQPQHF
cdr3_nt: TGTGCCAGCAGCTTAGGGGGCGGGCAGCCCCAGCATTTT

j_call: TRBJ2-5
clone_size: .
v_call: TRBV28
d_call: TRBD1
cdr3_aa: CASSLTGDFQETQYF
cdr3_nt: TGTGCCAGCAGTTTAACAGGGGATTTCCAAGAGACCCAGTACTTC

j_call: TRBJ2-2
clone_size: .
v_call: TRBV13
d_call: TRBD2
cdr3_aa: CASSAGLAGTGELFF
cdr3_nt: TGTGCCAGCAGCGCGGGACTAGCAGGCACCGGGGAGCTGTTTTTT

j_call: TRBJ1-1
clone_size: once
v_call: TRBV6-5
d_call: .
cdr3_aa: CASSAWGTEAFF
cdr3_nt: TGTGCCAGCAGTGCTTGGGGGACTGAAGCTTTCTTT

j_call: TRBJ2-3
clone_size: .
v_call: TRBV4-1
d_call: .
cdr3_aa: CASSQAGTSTDTQYF
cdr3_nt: TGCGCCAGCAGCCAAGCGGGTACCTCCACAGATACGCAGTATTTT

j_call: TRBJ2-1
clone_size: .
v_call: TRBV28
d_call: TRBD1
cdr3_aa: CASSFPNRQGVHNEQFF
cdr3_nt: TGTGCCAGCAGTTTCCCAAACAGACAGGGGGTTCACAATGAGCAGTTCTTC

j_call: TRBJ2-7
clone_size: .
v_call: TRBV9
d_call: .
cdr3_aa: CASSPPLSHEQYF
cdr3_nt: TGTGCCAGCAGCCCCCCCCTTTCCCACGAGCAGTACTTC

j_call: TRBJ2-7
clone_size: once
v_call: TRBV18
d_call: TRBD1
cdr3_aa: CASSPEDRGRTYEQYF
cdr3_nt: TGTGCCAGCTCACCTGAGGACAGGGGGAGAACCTACGAGCAGTACTTC

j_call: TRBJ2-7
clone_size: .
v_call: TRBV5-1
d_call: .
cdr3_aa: CASSSRGDEQYF
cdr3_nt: TGCGCCAGCAGCTCTAGGGGGGACGAGCAGTACTTC

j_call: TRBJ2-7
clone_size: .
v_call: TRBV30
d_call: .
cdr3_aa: CAWESAEKYEQYF
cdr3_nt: TGTGCCTGGGAATCGGCGGAAAAATACGAGCAGTACTTC

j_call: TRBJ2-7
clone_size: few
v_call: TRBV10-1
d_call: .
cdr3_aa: CASSEQEGREQYF
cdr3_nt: TGCGCCAGCAGTGAGCAGGAAGGGCGGGAGCAGTACTTC

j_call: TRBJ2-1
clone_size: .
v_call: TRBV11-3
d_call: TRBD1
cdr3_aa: CASSPSRGQASNEQFF
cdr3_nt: TGTGCCAGCAGCCCAAGCCGGGGACAGGCCTCCAATGAGCAGTTCTTC

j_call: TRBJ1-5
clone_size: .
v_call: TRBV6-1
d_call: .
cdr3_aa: CASSEPAQPQHF
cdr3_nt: TGTGCCAGCAGTGAACCGGCACAGCCCCAGCATTTT

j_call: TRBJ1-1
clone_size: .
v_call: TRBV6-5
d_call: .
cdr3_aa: CASSYSSMGTEAFF
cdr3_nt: TGTGCCAGCAGTTACTCGTCGATGGGGACTGAAGCTTTCTTT

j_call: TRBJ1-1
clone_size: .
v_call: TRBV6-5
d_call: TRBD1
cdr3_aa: CASSGTGGETEAFF
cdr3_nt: TGTGCCAGCAGCGGGACAGGGGGCGAGACTGAAGCTTTCTTT

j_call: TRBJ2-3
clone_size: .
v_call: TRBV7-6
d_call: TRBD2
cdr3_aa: CASSLASGRTDTQYF
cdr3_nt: TGTGCCAGCAGCTTGGCTAGCGGGAGGACAGATACGCAGTATTTT

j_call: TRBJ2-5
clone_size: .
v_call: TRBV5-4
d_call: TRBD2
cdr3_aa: CASSLAHEGGLEETQYF
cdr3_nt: TGTGCCAGCAGCTTGGCCCATGAGGGAGGGCTTGAGGAGACCCAGTACTTC

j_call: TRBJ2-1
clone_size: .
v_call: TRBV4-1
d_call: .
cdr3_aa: CASSQVEGAINEQFF
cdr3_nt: TGCGCCAGCAGCCAGGTGGAGGGGGCGATTAATGAGCAGTTCTTC

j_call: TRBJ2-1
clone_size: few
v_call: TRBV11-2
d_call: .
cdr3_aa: CASSLVDEQFF
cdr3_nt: TGTGCCAGCAGCTTAGTTGATGAGCAGTTCTTC

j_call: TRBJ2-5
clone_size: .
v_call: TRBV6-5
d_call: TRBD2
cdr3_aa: CASSPIAGGETQYF
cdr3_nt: TGTGCCAGCAGTCCTATAGCGGGGGGAGAGACCCAGTACTTC

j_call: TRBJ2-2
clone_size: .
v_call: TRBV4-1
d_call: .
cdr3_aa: CASSQQGPGATGELFF
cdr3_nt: TGCGCCAGCAGCCAACAAGGTCCGGGGGCCACCGGGGAGCTGTTTTTT

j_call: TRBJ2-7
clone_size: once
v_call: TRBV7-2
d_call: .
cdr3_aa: CASSPRSAYEQYF
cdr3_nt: TGTGCCAGCAGTCCCCGATCGGCCTACGAGCAGTACTTC

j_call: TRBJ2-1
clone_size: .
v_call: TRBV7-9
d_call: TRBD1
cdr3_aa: CASSFRQGARDEQFF
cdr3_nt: TGTGCCAGCAGCTTCCGACAGGGGGCCCGGGATGAGCAGTTCTTC

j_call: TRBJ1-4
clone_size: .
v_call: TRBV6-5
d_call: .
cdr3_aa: CASSYVWGVGEKLFF
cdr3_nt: TGTGCCAGCAGTTACGTCTGGGGGGTCGGTGAAAAACTGTTTTTT

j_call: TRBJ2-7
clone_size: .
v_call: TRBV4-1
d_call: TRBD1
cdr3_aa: CASSHGQEISYEQYF
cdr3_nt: TGCGCCAGCAGCCATGGACAGGAAATCTCCTACGAGCAGTACTTC

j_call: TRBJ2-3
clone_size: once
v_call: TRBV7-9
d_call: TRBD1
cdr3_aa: CASSIEQGASDTQYF
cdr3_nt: TGTGCCAGCAGCATAGAGCAGGGGGCGTCAGATACGCAGTATTTT

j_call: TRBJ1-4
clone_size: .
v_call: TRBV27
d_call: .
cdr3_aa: CASSVWTGEKLFF
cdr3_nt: TGTGCCAGCAGTGTCTGGACGGGTGAAAAACTGTTTTTT

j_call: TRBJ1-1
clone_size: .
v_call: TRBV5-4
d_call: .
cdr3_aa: CASSLLLGDTEAFF
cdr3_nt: TGTGCCAGCAGCCTACTACTGGGGGACACTGAAGCTTTCTTT

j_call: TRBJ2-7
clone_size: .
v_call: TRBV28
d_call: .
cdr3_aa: CASSLPLEGPYEQYF
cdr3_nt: TGTGCCAGCAGTTTGCCCCTAGAAGGGCCATACGAGCAGTACTTC

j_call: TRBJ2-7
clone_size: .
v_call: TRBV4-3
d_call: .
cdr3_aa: CASSQDGGIEQYF
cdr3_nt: TGCGCCAGCAGCCAAGATGGAGGGATCGAGCAGTACTTC

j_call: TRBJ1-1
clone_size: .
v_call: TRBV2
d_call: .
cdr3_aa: CASTRGRSTEAFF
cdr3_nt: TGTGCCAGCACCCGGGGGCGTTCGACTGAAGCTTTCTTT

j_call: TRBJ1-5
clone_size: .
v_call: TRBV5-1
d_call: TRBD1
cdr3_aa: CASTQPGTGMGSNQPQHF
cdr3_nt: TGCGCCAGCACGCAGCCGGGGACAGGGATGGGTAGCAATCAGCCCCAGCATTTT

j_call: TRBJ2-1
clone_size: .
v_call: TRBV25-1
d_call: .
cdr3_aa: CASSAGPLNEQFF
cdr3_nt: TGTGCCAGCAGTGCGGGACCGCTCAATGAGCAGTTCTTC

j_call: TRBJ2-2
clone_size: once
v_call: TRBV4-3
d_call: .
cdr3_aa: CASSQESVPTGELFF
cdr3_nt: TGCGCCAGCAGCCAAGAGTCGGTGCCTACCGGGGAGCTGTTTTTT

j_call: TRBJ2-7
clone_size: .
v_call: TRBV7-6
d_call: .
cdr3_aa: CASSFRDTSYEQYF
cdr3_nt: TGTGCCAGCAGCTTCCGGGACACATCCTACGAGCAGTACTTC

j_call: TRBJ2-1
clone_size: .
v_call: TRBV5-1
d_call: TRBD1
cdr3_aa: CASSYRDRGFDEQFF
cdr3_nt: TGCGCCAGCAGCTACCGGGACAGGGGCTTTGATGAGCAGTTCTTC

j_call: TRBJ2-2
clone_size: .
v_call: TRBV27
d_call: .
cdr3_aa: CASSPDDSNTGELFF
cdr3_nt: TGTGCCAGCAGTCCGGACGATTCGAACACCGGGGAGCTGTTTTTT

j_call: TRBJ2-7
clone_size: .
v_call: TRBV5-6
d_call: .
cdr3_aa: CASSLGAGVTNEQYF
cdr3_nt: TGTGCCAGCAGCTTGGGCGCAGGGGTTACCAACGAGCAGTACTTC

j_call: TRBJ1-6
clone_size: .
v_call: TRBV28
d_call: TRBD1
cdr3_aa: CASSLSPDRDSPLHF
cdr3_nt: TGTGCCAGCAGTTTATCCCCGGACAGGGATTCACCCCTCCACTTT

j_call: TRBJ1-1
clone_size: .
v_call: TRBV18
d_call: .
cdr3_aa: CASSPFGEGMNTEAFF
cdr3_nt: .

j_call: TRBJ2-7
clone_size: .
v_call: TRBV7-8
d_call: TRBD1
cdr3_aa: CASSLANRGSYEQYF
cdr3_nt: TGTGCCAGCAGCTTAGCTAACAGGGGGTCCTACGAGCAGTACTTC

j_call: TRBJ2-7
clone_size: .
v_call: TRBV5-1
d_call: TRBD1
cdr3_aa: CASSAGQGAQDEQYF
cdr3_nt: TGCGCCAGCAGCGCGGGACAGGGGGCGCAGGACGAGCAGTACTTC

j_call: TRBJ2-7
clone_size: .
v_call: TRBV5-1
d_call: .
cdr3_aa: CASSWLSPGDEQYF
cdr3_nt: TGCGCCAGCAGCTGGTTAAGTCCTGGGGACGAGCAGTACTTC

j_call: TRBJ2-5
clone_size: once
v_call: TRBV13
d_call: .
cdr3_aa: CASSSTPQGGETQYF
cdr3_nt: TGTGCCAGCAGCTCGACCCCACAGGGTGGAGAGACCCAGTACTTC

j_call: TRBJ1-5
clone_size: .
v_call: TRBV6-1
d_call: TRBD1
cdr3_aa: CASSERLSGTDYSNQPQHF
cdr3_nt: TGTGCCAGCAGTGAACGTCTATCCGGGACAGACTATAGCAATCAGCCCCAGCATTTT

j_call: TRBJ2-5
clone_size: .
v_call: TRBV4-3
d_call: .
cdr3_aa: CASSQVWHYQETQYF
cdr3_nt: TGCGCCAGCAGCCAAGTGTGGCACTATCAAGAGACCCAGTACTTC

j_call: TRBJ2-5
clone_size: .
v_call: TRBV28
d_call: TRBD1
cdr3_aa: CASRTATGTAKETQYF
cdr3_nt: TGTGCCAGCAGGACCGCGACCGGGACAGCGAAAGAGACCCAGTACTTC

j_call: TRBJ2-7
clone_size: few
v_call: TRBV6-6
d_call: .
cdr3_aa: CASSYGGENYEQYF
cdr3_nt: TGTGCCAGCAGTTACGGTGGGGAGAACTACGAGCAGTACTTC

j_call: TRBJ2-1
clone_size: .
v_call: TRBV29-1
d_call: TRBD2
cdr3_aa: CSVVPSGYNEQFF
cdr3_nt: TGCAGCGTTGTTCCTAGCGGGTACAATGAGCAGTTCTTC

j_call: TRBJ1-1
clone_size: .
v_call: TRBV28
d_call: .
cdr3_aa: CASSLQGFMNTEAFF
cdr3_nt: TGTGCCAGCAGTTTACAGGGATTTATGAACACTGAAGCTTTCTTT

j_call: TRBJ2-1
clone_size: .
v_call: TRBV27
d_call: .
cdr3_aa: CATIRGSGNEQFF
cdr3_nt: TGTGCCACCATTCGGGGGAGTGGCAATGAGCAGTTCTTC

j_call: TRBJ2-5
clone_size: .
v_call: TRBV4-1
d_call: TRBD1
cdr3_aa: CASSLRQGLQETQYF
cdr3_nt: TGCGCCAGCAGCCTAAGACAGGGGTTGCAAGAGACCCAGTACTTC

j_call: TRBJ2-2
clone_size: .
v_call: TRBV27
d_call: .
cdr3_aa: CASSSPIAPEGELFF
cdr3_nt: TGTGCCAGCAGCTCCCCCATCGCCCCAGAGGGGGAGCTGTTTTTT

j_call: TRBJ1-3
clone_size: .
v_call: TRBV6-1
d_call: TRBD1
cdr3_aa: CASSEAYRGSGNTIYF
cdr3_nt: TGTGCCAGCAGTGAAGCGTACAGGGGCTCTGGAAACACCATATATTTT